Presented here are 2 T cell receptor beta chains from one specimen sequenced in a study of T-cell memory formation after mild COVID-19. TCRdb recomputed calls from the 5' RACE reads with MiXCR, one row per CDR3 protein. The repertoire has about 450,000 distinct CDR3 sequences, about 22% of them found once; the top ten carry 13%. The sequenced material came from PBMCs or a T cell subset sorted from them (not recorded which). The receptors stem from an adult woman who had mild COVID-19 (a few samples of this study predate the infection). Cell type and time point are not known.

This rearrangement joins TRBV20-1 to TRBJ1-6; no reliable D call. V was trimmed by 5 bases and J by 14 bases, leaving 19 bases between them. CDR1 and CDR2 (germline): DFQATT, SNEGSKA (reference sequence). This CDR3 is 13 amino acids long. CDR3 sequence: CSAGGEAVRALHF. The DNA of the CDR3 is TGCAGTGCTGGCGGGGAGGCAGTGAGGGCCCTCCACTTT.

This clonotype was seen more than once but under ten times. Here the CDR3 DNA reads TGTGCCAGCAGCTCCAGAGGGGCAGAAGGCTACACCTTC. Its translation: CASSSRGAEGYTF. This rearrangement joins TRBV7-3 to TRBJ1-2, with TRBD1 as a possible D gene (5 bases). There are 13 residues in the CDR3. V was trimmed by 4 bases and J by 8 bases, leaving 14 bases between them. CDR1 and CDR2 from the germline V gene are SGHTA and FQGTGA.